This T cell receptor (beta chain) was sequenced during a study of T-cell reconstitution after alpha-beta-depleted transplantation in children. Notes on the study in general: It was surviving recipient T cells and thymic progenitors that gave some patients high TCRbeta diversity at day 60. A year had passed since transplant, and T-cell counts and diversity by then came mostly from newly produced T cells. Expanded clones from the graft, numbering several hundred, reportedly supplied alpha-beta T cells about two months after transplant.

Preparation of the TCRbeta library was carried out with unique molecular identifiers. TCRdb analysed the PCR reads with MiXCR anew, one entry per CDR3 protein. Altogether fewer than 750,000 distinct CDR3 sequences are present, roughly 23% being singletons, with the ten largest covering 12% to 15%. V lost 0 bases to trimming and J lost 10 bases; unmatched junction nucleotides: 5. The germline CDR1 and CDR2 sequences are SGHRS and YFSETQ. CDR3 length: 14 amino acids. This clonotype has ten or more counts. Antigen: not known. The material was PBMCs, mostly from graft donor cells, obtained 360 days after TCRalphabeta/CD19-depleted stem cell transplant. This chain uses TRBV5-1 with TRBJ2-3; 10 bases align to TRBD2. This receptor was obtained from a boy under three years old who had a stem cell transplant for acute myeloid leukemia, so the T cells may come from the graft donor. CDR3: CASSLVLAGLAQYF. For the CDR3, the DNA is TGCGCCAGCAGCTTGGTACTAGCGGGGCTCGCGCAGTATTTT.